This TCR beta chain was sequenced during a study of cytomegalovirus exposure and HLA in healthy donors. CDR3 length: 15 residues. Between the trimmed V and J ends, which lost 1 base and 0 bases, there was a span of 7 bases. The germline gives CDR1 SGHVS, CDR2 FQNEAQ. Use of 60 Vbeta and 13 Jbeta primers characterized the PCR. Produced via immunoSEQ multiplex PCR; TCRdb's table is partial and in-frame only. This table holds approximately 52,000 clones. The chain combines TRBV7-8 with TRBJ2-1; D uncertain. This sequence originates from a man aged 50 to 60 in good health and CMV-seropositive. Sequenced: PBMCs. CDR3 nucleotides: TGTGCCAGCAGCTTAGGACTCTACTCCTACAATGAGCAGTTCTTC. Protein product: CASSLGLYSYNEQFF. The variable domain in full, completed from reference TRBV7-8 and TRBJ2-1, reads GAGVSQSPRYKVAKRGQDVALRCDPISGHVSLFWYQQALGQGPEFLTYFQNEAQLDKSGLPSDRFFAERPEGSVSTLKIQRTQQEDSAVYLCASSLGLYSYNEQFFGPGTRLTVL.